This TCR beta chain was recovered during a study of shared clonotypes between healthy human individuals. About the study: The cohort had two women and a few men, ages 18 to 49.

Libraries were prepared by immunoSEQ multiplex PCR; TCRdb keeps only in-frame clonotypes and omits some of them. In the table there are just over 2,000,000 clones, over 85% of which are singletons. Overall study results and limits: Donor scarcity curtailed the genetic and exposure-history diversity represented herein. Several donors shared approximately 5% of their naive CD4 clonotypes.

Negatively enriched CD4+ T cells were divided by CD45RA into naive and memory. This CDR3 spans 12 amino acids. CDR1 is SQVTM and CDR2 is ANQGSEA in the germline V gene. Trimming cost V 6 bases and J 1 base; bases outside gene matches: 1. This clone has only a few counts. What it binds is unknown. The same CDR3 can be traced to other DNA sequences in this sample. The chain joins TRBV29-1 to TRBJ1-1; 8 bases are a match to TRBD1. The material sequenced was naive CD4+ T cells sorted from blood. Regarding subset: CD45RA+ positively selected. The receptor's source is a man aged 18 to 30 in good health. The CDR3 loop reads CSVDRGNTEAFF. CDR3 coding DNA: TGCAGCGTAGACAGGGGGAACACTGAAGCTTTCTTT.